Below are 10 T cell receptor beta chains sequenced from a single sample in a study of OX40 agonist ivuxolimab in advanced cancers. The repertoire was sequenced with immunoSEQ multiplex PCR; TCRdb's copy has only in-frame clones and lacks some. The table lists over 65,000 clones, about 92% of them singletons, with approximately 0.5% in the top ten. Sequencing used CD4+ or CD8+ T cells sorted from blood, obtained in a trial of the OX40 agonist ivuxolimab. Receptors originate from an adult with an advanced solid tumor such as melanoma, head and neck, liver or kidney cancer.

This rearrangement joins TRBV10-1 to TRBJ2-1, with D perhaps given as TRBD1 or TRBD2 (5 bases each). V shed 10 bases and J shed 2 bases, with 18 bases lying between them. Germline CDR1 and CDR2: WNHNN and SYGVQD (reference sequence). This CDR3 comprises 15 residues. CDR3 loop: CAMPRGLGAYNEQFF. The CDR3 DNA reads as TGCGCCATGCCAAGGGGCCTGGGAGCCTACAATGAGCAGTTCTTC.

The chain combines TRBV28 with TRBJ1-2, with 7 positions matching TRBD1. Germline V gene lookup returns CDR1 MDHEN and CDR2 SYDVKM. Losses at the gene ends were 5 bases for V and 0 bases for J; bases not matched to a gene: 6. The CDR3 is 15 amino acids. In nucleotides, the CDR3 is TGTGCCAGCAGTGTGGGACAGCCGACTAACTATGGCTACACCTTC. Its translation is CASSVGQPTNYGYTF.

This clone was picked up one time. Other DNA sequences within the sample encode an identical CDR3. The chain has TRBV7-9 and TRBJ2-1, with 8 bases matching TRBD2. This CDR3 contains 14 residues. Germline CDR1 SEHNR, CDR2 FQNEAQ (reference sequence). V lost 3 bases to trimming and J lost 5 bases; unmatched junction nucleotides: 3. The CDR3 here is CASSFGLADNEQFF. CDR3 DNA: TGTGCCAGCAGCTTCGGACTAGCAGACAATGAGCAGTTCTTC.

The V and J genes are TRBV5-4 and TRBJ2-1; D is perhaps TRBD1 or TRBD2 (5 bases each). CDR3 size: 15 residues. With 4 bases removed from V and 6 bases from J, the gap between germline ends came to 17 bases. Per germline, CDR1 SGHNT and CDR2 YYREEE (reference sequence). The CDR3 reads CASSLAGTKANEQFF. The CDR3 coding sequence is TGTGCCAGCAGCCTCGCCGGGACCAAAGCCAATGAGCAGTTCTTC.

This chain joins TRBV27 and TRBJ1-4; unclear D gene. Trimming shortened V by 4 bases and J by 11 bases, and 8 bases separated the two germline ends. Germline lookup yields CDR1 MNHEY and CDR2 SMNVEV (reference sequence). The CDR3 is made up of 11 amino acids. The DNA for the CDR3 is TGTGCCAGCAGTTCTGGCGGGAAACTGTTTTTT. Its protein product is CASSSGGKLFF.

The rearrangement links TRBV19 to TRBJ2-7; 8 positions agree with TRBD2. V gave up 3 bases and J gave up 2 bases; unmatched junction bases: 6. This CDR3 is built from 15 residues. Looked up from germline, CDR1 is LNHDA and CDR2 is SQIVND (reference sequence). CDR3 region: CASSMGLVETYEQYF. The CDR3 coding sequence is TGTGCCAGTAGTATGGGACTAGTCGAGACCTACGAGCAGTACTTC.

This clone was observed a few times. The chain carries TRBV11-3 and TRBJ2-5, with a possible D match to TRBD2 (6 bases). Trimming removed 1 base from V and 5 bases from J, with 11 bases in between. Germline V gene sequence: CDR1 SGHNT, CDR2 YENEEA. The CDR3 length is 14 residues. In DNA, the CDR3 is TGTGCCAGCAGCTTAGGGGGGGATCATGAGACCCAGTACTTC. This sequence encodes CASSLGGDHETQYF.

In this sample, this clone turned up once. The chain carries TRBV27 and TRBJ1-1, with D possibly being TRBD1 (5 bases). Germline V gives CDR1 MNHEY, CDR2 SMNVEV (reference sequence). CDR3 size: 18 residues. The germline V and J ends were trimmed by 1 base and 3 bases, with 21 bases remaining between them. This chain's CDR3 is CASSLWRRVGGLDTEAFF. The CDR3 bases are TGTGCCAGCAGTTTATGGCGCAGGGTGGGAGGTTTGGACACTGAAGCTTTCTTT.

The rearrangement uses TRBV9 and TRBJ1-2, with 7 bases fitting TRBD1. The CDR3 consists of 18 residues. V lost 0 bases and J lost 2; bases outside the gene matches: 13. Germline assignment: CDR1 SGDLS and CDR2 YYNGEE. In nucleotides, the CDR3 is TGTGCCAGCAGCGTAGGTTTTACAGGGGAAAGTCCCAACTATGGCTACACCTTC. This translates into CASSVGFTGESPNYGYTF.

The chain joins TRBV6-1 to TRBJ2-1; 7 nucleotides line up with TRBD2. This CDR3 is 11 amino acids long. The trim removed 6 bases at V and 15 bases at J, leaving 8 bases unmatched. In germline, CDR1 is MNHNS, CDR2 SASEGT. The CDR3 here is CASSPGRRRFF. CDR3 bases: TGTGCCAGCAGCCCCGGGAGGAGACGGTTCTTC.